These T cell receptor beta chains were read from a single sample in a study of T cell responses to AZD1222 COVID-19 vaccine. The table came from immunoSEQ multiplex PCR; TCRdb's copy has only in-frame clones and leaves some out. The repertoire holds over 85,000 clones, with 94% as singletons. This specimen consisted of peripheral blood, obtained 28 days after the second AZD1222 dose. Receptors were obtained from an adult who received the AZD1222 COVID-19 vaccine. Each CDR3 is given with its conserved first and last residue. D genes are given only for firm matches. Expanded clones get a size class; other rows say once, few or many, or leave the size out.

D gene: -
J gene: TRBJ2-2
V gene: TRBV2
clone size: -
CDR3 DNA: TGTGCCAGCGCGGGACAGATGACCGGGGAGCTGTTTTTT
CDR3 protein: CASAGQMTGELFF

D gene: -
J gene: TRBJ1-6
V gene: TRBV28
clone size: few
CDR3 DNA: TGTGCCAGCAATGGACGGGGGAATTCACCCCTCCACTTT
CDR3 protein: CASNGRGNSPLHF

D gene: TRBD2
J gene: TRBJ2-1
V gene: TRBV28
clone size: once
CDR3 DNA: TGTGCCAGCAGTTTAAGGCTAGCGGGGGGTATCAATGAGCAGTTCTTC
CDR3 protein: CASSLRLAGGINEQFF

D gene: -
J gene: TRBJ1-6
V gene: TRBV2
clone size: -
CDR3 DNA: TGTGCCAGCAGTGGGGGCAGCCCGAGCTCCTATAATTCACCCCTCCACTTT
CDR3 protein: CASSGGSPSSYNSPLHF

D gene: -
J gene: TRBJ1-2
V gene: TRBV7-9
clone size: -
CDR3 DNA: TGTGCCAGCAGCATAAGGGAAGGCTATGGCTACACCTTC
CDR3 protein: CASSIREGYGYTF

D gene: -
J gene: TRBJ1-4
V gene: TRBV15
clone size: -
CDR3 DNA: TGTGCCACCAGCAGAGTAGGGGAAGTGTGGGAAAAACTGTTTTTT
CDR3 protein: CATSRVGEVWEKLFF

D gene: TRBD2
J gene: TRBJ2-2
V gene: TRBV2
clone size: -
CDR3 DNA: TGTGCCAGCAGTGGTGCTAGCGGGAGCCTCACCGGGGAGCTGTTTTTT
CDR3 protein: CASSGASGSLTGELFF

D gene: TRBD1
J gene: TRBJ1-2
V gene: TRBV19
clone size: -
CDR3 DNA: TGTGCCAGTATGGCAGGGGGCCACGGCTACACCTTC
CDR3 protein: CASMAGGHGYTF

D gene: TRBD1
J gene: TRBJ2-7
V gene: TRBV2
clone size: -
CDR3 DNA: TGTGCCAGCAGTTTAACCGGGACAGGACCCTACGAGCAGTACTTC
CDR3 protein: CASSLTGTGPYEQYF

D gene: -
J gene: TRBJ1-3
V gene: TRBV10-3
clone size: few
CDR3 DNA: TGTGCCATCAGAGAAACGCCCCGCTCTGGAAACACCATATATTTT
CDR3 protein: CAIRETPRSGNTIYF

D gene: -
J gene: TRBJ1-5
V gene: TRBV5-6
clone size: -
CDR3 DNA: TGTGCCAGCAGCTTGGCCGGTATGCGCCCAGCCCAGCATTTT
CDR3 protein: CASSLAGMRPAQHF

D gene: TRBD2
J gene: TRBJ2-7
V gene: TRBV18
clone size: -
CDR3 DNA: TGTGCCAGCTCACCATCCTGGCTAGCGGGAACCAACGAGCAGTACTTC
CDR3 protein: CASSPSWLAGTNEQYF

D gene: TRBD1
J gene: TRBJ2-2
V gene: TRBV29-1
clone size: -
CDR3 DNA: TGCAGCGTTGATACAGGGGCCGGGGAGCTGTTTTTT
CDR3 protein: CSVDTGAGELFF

D gene: TRBD1
J gene: TRBJ2-1
V gene: TRBV6-5
clone size: -
CDR3 DNA: TGTGCCAGCAGTTACAGGGGGCAGGGGACGTATGAGCAGTTCTTC
CDR3 protein: CASSYRGQGTYEQFF

D gene: -
J gene: TRBJ2-7
V gene: TRBV9
clone size: -
CDR3 DNA: TGTGCCAGCAGCGTTTACCCTTTACAGCCGAATGGTGTCCACGAGCAGTACTTC
CDR3 protein: CASSVYPLQPNGVHEQYF

D gene: -
J gene: TRBJ2-7
V gene: TRBV9
clone size: -
CDR3 DNA: TGTGCCAGCACCGTGATCTCCTACGAGCAGTACTTC
CDR3 protein: CASTVISYEQYF

D gene: TRBD1
J gene: TRBJ1-6
V gene: TRBV3-1/TRBV3-2
clone size: once
CDR3 DNA: TGTGCCAGCAACGGACAGGGGAAATTCGAGGCCCTCCACTTT
CDR3 protein: CASNGQGKFEALHF

D gene: TRBD1
J gene: TRBJ2-7
V gene: TRBV27
clone size: -
CDR3 DNA: TGTGCCAGCAGCTTGGACAGGGGGCTGAGAGAGCAGTACTTC
CDR3 protein: CASSLDRGLREQYF

D gene: -
J gene: TRBJ1-4
V gene: TRBV5-1
clone size: -
CDR3 DNA: TGCGCCAGCAGCCCGCTAGGGTACGCTTCCAATGAAAAACTGTTTTTT
CDR3 protein: CASSPLGYASNEKLFF

D gene: -
J gene: TRBJ2-7
V gene: TRBV30
clone size: -
CDR3 DNA: TGTGCCTGGGGCCCAAGCCACTCCTACGAGCAGTACTTC
CDR3 protein: CAWGPSHSYEQYF

D gene: -
J gene: TRBJ2-7
V gene: TRBV5-6
clone size: -
CDR3 DNA: TGTGCCAGCAGCCGCCTTGGTGGAGGAGGGCTCTTTAACGAGCAGTACTTC
CDR3 protein: CASSRLGGGGLFNEQYF

D gene: TRBD1
J gene: TRBJ2-5
V gene: TRBV18
clone size: -
CDR3 DNA: TGTGCCAGCTCAACAGGGGGGGAGACCCAGTACTTC
CDR3 protein: CASSTGGETQYF

D gene: -
J gene: TRBJ1-6
V gene: TRBV7-9
clone size: -
CDR3 DNA: TGTGCCAGCACCCAATCTGGCGGGTTACATAATTCACCCCTCCACTTT
CDR3 protein: CASTQSGGLHNSPLHF

D gene: TRBD1
J gene: TRBJ2-2
V gene: TRBV9
clone size: -
CDR3 DNA: TGTGCCAGCAGCCCGCAGGGGGTCGGGGAGCTGTTTTTT
CDR3 protein: CASSPQGVGELFF

D gene: -
J gene: TRBJ1-2
V gene: TRBV16
clone size: -
CDR3 DNA: TGTGCCAGCAGCCAATCGGGGGGGGACAAAGCTAACTATGGCTACACCTTC
CDR3 protein: CASSQSGGDKANYGYTF

D gene: TRBD1
J gene: TRBJ1-5
V gene: TRBV10-2
clone size: -
CDR3 DNA: TGCGCCAGCAGACAGGGGGGGAATCAGCCCCAGCATTTT
CDR3 protein: CASRQGGNQPQHF

D gene: TRBD2
J gene: TRBJ2-3
V gene: TRBV14
clone size: -
CDR3 DNA: TGTGCCAGCAGCGATCGTTGGAGGGGACTAGCGGCTGGACATAGCACAGATACGCAGTATTTT
CDR3 protein: CASSDRWRGLAAGHSTDTQYF

D gene: -
J gene: TRBJ1-1
V gene: TRBV25-1
clone size: -
CDR3 DNA: TGTGCCAGCAGTGATAATTCAGTGCTTAACACTGAAGCTTTCTTT
CDR3 protein: CASSDNSVLNTEAFF

D gene: TRBD1
J gene: TRBJ1-2
V gene: TRBV6-5
clone size: -
CDR3 DNA: TGTGCCAGCAGGAAACAGGGGTGGTATGGCTACACCTTC
CDR3 protein: CASRKQGWYGYTF

D gene: TRBD1
J gene: TRBJ2-1
V gene: TRBV7-2
clone size: -
CDR3 DNA: TGTGCCAGCAGCGCCCGCGGGGACAGGTTACACAATGAGCAGTTCTTC
CDR3 protein: CASSARGDRLHNEQFF

D gene: -
J gene: TRBJ1-2
V gene: TRBV5-1
clone size: -
CDR3 DNA: TGCGCCAGCAGCTTGGCAGCTGACGGAAATGGCTACACCTTC
CDR3 protein: CASSLAADGNGYTF

D gene: TRBD1
J gene: TRBJ1-4
V gene: TRBV11-2
clone size: -
CDR3 DNA: TGTGCCAGCAGAAAAAGCAGGGGGGGTGAAAAACTGTTTTTT
CDR3 protein: CASRKSRGGEKLFF

D gene: -
J gene: TRBJ1-6
V gene: TRBV30
clone size: -
CDR3 DNA: TGTGCCTGGAGTCATAAGGGACGGGATAATTCACCCCTCCACTTT
CDR3 protein: CAWSHKGRDNSPLHF

D gene: -
J gene: TRBJ1-2
V gene: TRBV25-1
clone size: -
CDR3 DNA: TGTGCCAGCAGTGTGGAGTGGCTTGGTGATGGCTACACCTTC
CDR3 protein: CASSVEWLGDGYTF

D gene: TRBD1
J gene: TRBJ1-6
V gene: TRBV4-1
clone size: -
CDR3 DNA: TGCGCCAGCAGCCTCTCCCAAGGGGTGGGACAGGGTGGTTCACCCCTCCACTTT
CDR3 protein: CASSLSQGVGQGGSPLHF

D gene: -
J gene: TRBJ2-7
V gene: TRBV30
clone size: -
CDR3 DNA: TGTGCCTGGTCGCGACAGGCTCAAACGGGGGACTACGAGCAGTACTTC
CDR3 protein: CAWSRQAQTGDYEQYF

D gene: -
J gene: TRBJ1-1
V gene: TRBV5-5
clone size: -
CDR3 DNA: TGTGCCAGCGCCCCGACGGGGAGTAGTCCTGAAGCTTTCTTT
CDR3 protein: CASAPTGSSPEAFF

D gene: TRBD1
J gene: TRBJ1-1
V gene: TRBV2
clone size: -
CDR3 DNA: TGTGCCAGCAACAAGGACAGGGGGCTCGCGACTGAAGCTTTCTTT
CDR3 protein: CASNKDRGLATEAFF

D gene: TRBD1
J gene: TRBJ1-2
V gene: TRBV11-2
clone size: -
CDR3 DNA: TGTGCCAGCACCGGACAGGGACTCTATGGCTACACCTTC
CDR3 protein: CASTGQGLYGYTF

D gene: -
J gene: TRBJ1-2
V gene: TRBV27
clone size: -
CDR3 DNA: TGTGCCAGCAGTCAACACGTCCGAGGGGCGAGGACCTTC
CDR3 protein: CASSQHVRGARTF

D gene: -
J gene: TRBJ1-4
V gene: TRBV6-5
clone size: -
CDR3 DNA: TGTGCCAGCAAGGGGGGAGGGCAGATTAATGAAAAACTGTTTTTT
CDR3 protein: CASKGGGQINEKLFF

D gene: TRBD2
J gene: TRBJ2-5
V gene: TRBV9
clone size: -
CDR3 DNA: TGTGCCAGCTCTACTAGCGGGAGTAAAGAGACCCAGTACTTC
CDR3 protein: CASSTSGSKETQYF

D gene: -
J gene: TRBJ1-5
V gene: TRBV19
clone size: once
CDR3 DNA: TGTGCCAGTAGTATTCGCCAGGGCTATAGCAATCAGCCCCAGCATTTT
CDR3 protein: CASSIRQGYSNQPQHF

D gene: -
J gene: TRBJ2-4
V gene: TRBV3-1/TRBV3-2
clone size: -
CDR3 DNA: TGTGCCAGCAGCTATGACTCTAACATTCAGTACTTC
CDR3 protein: CASSYDSNIQYF

D gene: TRBD1
J gene: TRBJ1-4
V gene: TRBV7-9
clone size: -
CDR3 DNA: TGTGCCAGCAGCTTAGGCTGGGACAGGGGATACGGTGAAAAACTGTTTTTT
CDR3 protein: CASSLGWDRGYGEKLFF

D gene: -
J gene: TRBJ2-1
V gene: TRBV7-8
clone size: -
CDR3 DNA: TGTGCCAGCAGCTCGGGACTGGTCCCCTACAATGAGCAGTTCTTC
CDR3 protein: CASSSGLVPYNEQFF

D gene: -
J gene: TRBJ2-7
V gene: TRBV7-6
clone size: -
CDR3 DNA: TGTGCCAGCAGCTTACTAGGAGGCACCCCCTACGAGCAGTACTTC
CDR3 protein: CASSLLGGTPYEQYF

D gene: TRBD2
J gene: TRBJ2-2
V gene: TRBV27
clone size: -
CDR3 DNA: TGTGCCAGCAGTAAGGGGACTAGCGGTACCGGGGAGCTGTTTTTT
CDR3 protein: CASSKGTSGTGELFF

D gene: -
J gene: TRBJ2-7
V gene: TRBV13
clone size: -
CDR3 DNA: TGTGCCAGCAGCTTAGTGACAGGTCAAAGCTCCTACGAGCAGTACTTC
CDR3 protein: CASSLVTGQSSYEQYF

D gene: -
J gene: TRBJ1-3
V gene: TRBV7-9
clone size: -
CDR3 DNA: TGTGCCAGCAGCCGGACAGTATACACCATATATTTT
CDR3 protein: CASSRTVYTIYF

D gene: -
J gene: TRBJ2-7
V gene: TRBV6-1
clone size: -
CDR3 DNA: TGTGCCAGCAGTGAATCCAGCGGTCCTCTCTACGAGCAGTACTTC
CDR3 protein: CASSESSGPLYEQYF

D gene: TRBD1
J gene: TRBJ1-2
V gene: TRBV29-1
clone size: -
CDR3 DNA: TGCAGCGCTGGGACAGGCAATTTCTACACCTTC
CDR3 protein: CSAGTGNFYTF

D gene: -
J gene: TRBJ2-3
V gene: TRBV7-2
clone size: -
CDR3 DNA: TGTGCCAGCAGCCCCCCCCACACCCGGCCAGATACGCAGTATTTT
CDR3 protein: CASSPPHTRPDTQYF